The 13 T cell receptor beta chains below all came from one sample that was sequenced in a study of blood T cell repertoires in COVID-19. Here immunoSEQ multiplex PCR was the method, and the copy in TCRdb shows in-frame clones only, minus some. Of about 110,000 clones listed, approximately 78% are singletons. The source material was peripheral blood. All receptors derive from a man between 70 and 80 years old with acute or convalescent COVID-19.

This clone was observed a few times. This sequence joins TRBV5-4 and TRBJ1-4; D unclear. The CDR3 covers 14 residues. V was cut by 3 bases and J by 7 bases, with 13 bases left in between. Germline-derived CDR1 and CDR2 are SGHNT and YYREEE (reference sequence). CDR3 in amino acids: CASSSSGRIEKLFF. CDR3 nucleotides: TGTGCCAGCAGCTCATCGGGAAGAATTGAAAAACTGTTTTTT.

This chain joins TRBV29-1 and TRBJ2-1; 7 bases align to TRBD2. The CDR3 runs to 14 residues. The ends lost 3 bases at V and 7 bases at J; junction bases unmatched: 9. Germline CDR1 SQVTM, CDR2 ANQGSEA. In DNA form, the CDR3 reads TGCAGCGTTGATATCGGGAGGAAGCGGAATGAGCAGTTCTTC. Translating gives CSVDIGRKRNEQFF.

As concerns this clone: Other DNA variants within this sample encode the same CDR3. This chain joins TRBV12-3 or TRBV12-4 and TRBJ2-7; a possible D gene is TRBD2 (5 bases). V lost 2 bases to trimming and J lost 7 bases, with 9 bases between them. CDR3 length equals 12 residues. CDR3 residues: CASSLLAGEQYF. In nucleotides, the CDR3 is TGTGCCAGCAGTTTACTAGCCGGGGAGCAGTACTTC.

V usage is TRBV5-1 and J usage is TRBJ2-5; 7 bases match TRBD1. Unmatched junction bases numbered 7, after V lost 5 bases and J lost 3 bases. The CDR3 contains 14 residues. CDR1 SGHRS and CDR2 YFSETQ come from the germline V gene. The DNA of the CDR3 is TGCGCCAGCAGTCTCGGGACAGCGGAAGAGACCCAGTACTTC. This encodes CASSLGTAEETQYF. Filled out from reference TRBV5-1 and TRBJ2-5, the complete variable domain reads KAGVTQTPRYLIKTRGQQVTLSCSPISGHRSVSWYQQTPGQGLQFLFEYFSETQRNKGNFPGRFSGRQFSNSRSEMNVSTLELGDSALYLCASSLGTAEETQYFGPGTRLLVL.

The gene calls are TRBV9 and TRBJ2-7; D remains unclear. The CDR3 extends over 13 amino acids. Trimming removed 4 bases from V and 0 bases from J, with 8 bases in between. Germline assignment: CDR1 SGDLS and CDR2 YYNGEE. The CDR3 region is CASSRSTSYEQYF. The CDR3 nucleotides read TGTGCCAGCAGCCGGAGTACCTCCTACGAGCAGTACTTC.

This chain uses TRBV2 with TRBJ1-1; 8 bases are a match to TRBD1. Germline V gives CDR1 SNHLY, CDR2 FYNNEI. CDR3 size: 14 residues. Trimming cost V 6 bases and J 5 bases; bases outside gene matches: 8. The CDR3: CASRKTGEMTEAFF. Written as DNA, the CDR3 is TGTGCCAGCAGGAAGACAGGGGAGATGACTGAAGCTTTCTTT.

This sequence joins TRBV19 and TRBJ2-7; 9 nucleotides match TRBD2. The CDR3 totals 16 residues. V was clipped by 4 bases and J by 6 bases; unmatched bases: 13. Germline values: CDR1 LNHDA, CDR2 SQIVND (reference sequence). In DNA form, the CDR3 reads TGTGCCAGTAGTAACCCCTCGGCGGGAGGGGTCGGCGAGCAGTACTTC. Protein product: CASSNPSAGGVGEQYF.

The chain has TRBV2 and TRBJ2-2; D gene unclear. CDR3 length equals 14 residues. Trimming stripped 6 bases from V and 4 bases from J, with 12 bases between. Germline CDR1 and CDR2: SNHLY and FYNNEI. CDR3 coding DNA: TGTGCCAGCAGCCGGGTCAATACCACCGGGGAGCTGTTTTTT. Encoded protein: CASSRVNTTGELFF. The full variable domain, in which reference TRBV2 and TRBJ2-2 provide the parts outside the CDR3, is EPEVTQTPSHQVTQMGQEVILRCVPISNHLYFYWYRQILGQKVEFLVSFYNNEISEKSEIFDDQFSVERPDGSNFTLKIRSTKLEDSAMYFCASSRVNTTGELFFGEGSRLTVL.

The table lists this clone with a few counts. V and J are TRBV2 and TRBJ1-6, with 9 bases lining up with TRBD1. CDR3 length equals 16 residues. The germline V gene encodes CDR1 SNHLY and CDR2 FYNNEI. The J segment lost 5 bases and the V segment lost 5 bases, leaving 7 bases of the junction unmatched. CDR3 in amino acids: CASSPRGQGNNSPLHF. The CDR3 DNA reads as TGTGCCAGCAGTCCGAGGGGACAGGGCAATAATTCACCCCTCCACTTT.

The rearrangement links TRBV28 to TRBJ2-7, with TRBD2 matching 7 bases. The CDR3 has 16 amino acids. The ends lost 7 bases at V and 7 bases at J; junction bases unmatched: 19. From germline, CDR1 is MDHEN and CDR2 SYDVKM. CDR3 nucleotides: TGTGCCAGCACCTCCGCTAGCGGTCTCGACCGGTTGGAGCAGTACTTC. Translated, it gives CASTSASGLDRLEQYF.

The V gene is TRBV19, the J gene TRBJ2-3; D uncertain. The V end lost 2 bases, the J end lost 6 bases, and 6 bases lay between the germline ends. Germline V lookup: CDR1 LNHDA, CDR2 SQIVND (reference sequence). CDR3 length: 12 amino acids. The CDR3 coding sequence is TGTGCCAGTAGTATATCTAGGGATACGCAGTATTTT. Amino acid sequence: CASSISRDTQYF.

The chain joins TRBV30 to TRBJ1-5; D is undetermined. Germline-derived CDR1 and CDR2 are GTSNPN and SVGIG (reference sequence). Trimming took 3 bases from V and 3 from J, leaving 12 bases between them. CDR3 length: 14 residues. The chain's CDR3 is CAWSRDGFNQPQHF. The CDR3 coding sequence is TGTGCCTGGAGCCGGGATGGATTCAATCAGCCCCAGCATTTT.

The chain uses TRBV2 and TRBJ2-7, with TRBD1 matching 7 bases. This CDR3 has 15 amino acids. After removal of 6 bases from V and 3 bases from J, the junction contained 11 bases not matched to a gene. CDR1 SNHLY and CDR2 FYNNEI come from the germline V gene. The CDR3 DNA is TGTGCCAGCAGGTTAGCGTCGGACAGGAACTACGAGCAGTACTTC. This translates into CASRLASDRNYEQYF.